The next 3 T cell receptor beta chains were all read from a single sample in a study of blood T cell repertoires in COVID-19. The assay was immunoSEQ multiplex PCR, and TCRdb's table has in-frame clones only and misses some. Among 150,000 to 170,000 clones listed, around 84% were seen once. Specimen: peripheral blood. The origin of the receptors is a woman aged 55-70 years with COVID-19, enrolled during active disease.

The rearrangement links TRBV5-1 to TRBJ1-1; D is perhaps TRBD1 (5 bases). CDR1 is SGHRS, CDR2 YFSETQ, per germline. V was cut by 0 bases and J by 5 bases, with 17 bases left in between. This CDR3 region has 16 residues. The CDR3 bases are TGCGCCAGCAGCTTGGAGGGCAGGGCTTACGGAACTGAAGCTTTCTTT. Encoded protein: CASSLEGRAYGTEAFF.

This clone showed up just a few times. The V gene is TRBV13, the J gene TRBJ2-7; 12 positions match TRBD1. The germline V gene encodes CDR1 PRHDT and CDR2 FYEKMQ (reference sequence). The CDR3 runs to 15 residues. The V and J ends lost 4 bases and 8 bases, in that order; junction bases with no gene match: 9. The CDR3 bases are TGTGCCAGCAGCTCCCCGGGACAGGGGGCCTTAAAGCAGTACTTC. Translated, it gives CASSSPGQGALKQYF.

The chain uses TRBV19 and TRBJ1-1; TRBD1 matches at 8 bases. Trimming at V came to 7 bases and at J to 0 bases, leaving 1 base not matched to a gene. The CDR3 has 13 amino acids. The V gene's germline CDR1 is LNHDA and CDR2 SQIVND (reference sequence). This chain's CDR3 is CASMDRVNTEAFF. The CDR3 DNA sequence: TGTGCCAGTATGGACAGGGTGAACACTGAAGCTTTCTTT.